Listed below are T cell receptor beta chains from one sample, sequenced in a study of cytomegalovirus exposure and HLA in healthy donors. Assay used: immunoSEQ multiplex PCR; TCRdb lists only in-frame clones, some missing. The sample has 100,000 or so clones, more than 65% seen once. Sequences were obtained from PBMCs. The receptors come from a human donor in good health. The CDR3 runs from the conserved cysteine through the conserved F or W. A D gene is named only where the DNA matches it firmly. The size entry is marked missing in some rows and otherwise reads once, few, many or a size class.

v_call	cdr3_length	j_call	clone_size	d_call	cdr3_aa	cdr3_nt
TRBV7-9	15	TRBJ1-5	.	TRBD1	CASSLETGMGQPQHF	TGTGCCAGCAGCTTAGAGACAGGGATGGGGCAGCCCCAGCATTTT
TRBV28	16	TRBJ1-5	.	TRBD1	CASRPWSTGGSQPQHF	TGTGCCAGCAGACCTTGGTCCACAGGGGGCAGCCAGCCCCAGCATTTT
TRBV11-3	14	TRBJ2-1	.	.	CASSLTGIYNEQFF	TGTGCCAGCAGCTTAACGGGAATTTACAATGAGCAGTTCTTC
TRBV2	12	TRBJ1-5	.	.	CASSAERQPQHF	TGTGCCAGCAGTGCCGAGCGGCAGCCCCAGCATTTT
TRBV7-9	13	TRBJ2-5	.	.	CASSLGTRETQYF	TGTGCCAGCAGCTTAGGGACACGAGAGACCCAGTACTTC
TRBV27	14	TRBJ1-5	.	.	CASSLGGGGEPQHF	TGTGCCAGCAGTTTAGGGGGGGGTGGGGAGCCCCAGCATTTT
TRBV7-9	15	TRBJ2-5	.	TRBD2	CASATSGRLQETQYF	TGTGCCAGCGCGACTAGCGGGAGGCTCCAAGAGACCCAGTACTTC
TRBV29-1	14	TRBJ1-2	.	.	CSVPGGGVDYGYTF	TGCAGCGTCCCAGGAGGGGGGGTTGACTATGGCTACACCTTC
TRBV6-5	14	TRBJ1-2	.	.	CASRRGGGNYGYTF	TGTGCCAGCAGGCGGGGGGGCGGAAACTATGGCTACACCTTC
TRBV29-1	15	TRBJ1-2	.	TRBD1	CSVEAWTGANYGYTF	TGCAGCGTTGAAGCCTGGACAGGAGCTAACTATGGCTACACCTTC
TRBV18	15	TRBJ2-2	.	TRBD1	CASSPPGQSTGELFF	TGTGCCAGCTCACCACCGGGACAGTCCACCGGGGAGCTGTTTTTT
TRBV19	14	TRBJ2-4	once	TRBD1	CASSIRGQKNIQYF	TGTGCCAGTAGTATTCGGGGACAGAAAAACATTCAGTACTTC
TRBV30	14	TRBJ1-1	.	.	CAWSVAGGDPEAFF	TGTGCCTGGAGTGTTGCCGGGGGGGACCCTGAAGCTTTCTTT
TRBV6-1	16	TRBJ1-5	.	TRBD1	CASSELTGGSNQPQHF	TGTGCCAGCAGTGAATTAACAGGGGGAAGCAATCAGCCCCAGCATTTT
TRBV25-1	13	TRBJ2-4	.	.	CASSDGLKNIQYF	TGTGCCAGCAGTGACGGACTTAAAAACATTCAGTACTTC
TRBV28	16	TRBJ2-7	.	TRBD1	CASSPPRDRGSYEQYF	TGTGCCAGCAGTCCACCCAGGGACAGGGGAAGCTACGAGCAGTACTTC
TRBV10-3	15	TRBJ2-5	.	.	CAISEPPAGEETRYF	TGTGCCATCAGTGAGCCGCCGGCAGGCGAAGAGACCCGGTACTTC
TRBV5-1	14	TRBJ2-7	.	TRBD1	CASSPTGGRYEQYF	TGCGCCAGCAGCCCGACAGGGGGGAGGTACGAGCAGTACTTC
TRBV10-3	14	TRBJ1-5	.	.	CAISESNGDQPQHF	TGTGCCATCAGTGAGTCGAACGGGGATCAGCCCCAGCATTTT
TRBV28	14	TRBJ1-5	.	TRBD1	CASSSTGSGQPQHF	TGTGCCAGCAGTTCGACAGGGTCGGGTCAGCCCCAGCATTTT
TRBV19	15	TRBJ1-5	.	.	CASSMGGEVNQPQHF	TGTGCCAGTAGTATGGGGGGTGAAGTCAATCAGCCCCAGCATTTT
TRBV28	12	TRBJ2-7	.	.	CASSPLGWEQYF	TGTGCCAGCAGTCCGCTTGGCTGGGAGCAGTACTTC
TRBV9	15	TRBJ1-4	few	TRBD1	CASSATGQGYEKLFF	TGTGCCAGCAGCGCCACGGGACAGGGGTATGAAAAACTGTTTTTT
TRBV9	14	TRBJ1-2	.	TRBD1	CASSSNRGLGGYTF	TGTGCCAGCAGCTCTAACAGGGGGCTAGGGGGCTACACCTTC
TRBV2	13	TRBJ2-3	.	.	CASGRRGGDTQYF	TGTGCCAGCGGGAGGAGGGGCGGGGATACGCAGTATTTT
TRBV5-1	14	TRBJ2-1	.	.	CASSLDGGGVKQFF	TGCGCCAGCAGCTTGGATGGAGGCGGGGTGAAGCAGTTCTTC
TRBV19	13	TRBJ2-7	once	TRBD2	CASTRMAGDEQYF	TGTGCCAGTACCCGTATGGCGGGGGACGAGCAGTACTTC
TRBV28	17	TRBJ2-2	.	TRBD2	CASSLLRLAVNTGELFF	TGTGCCAGCAGCCTCCTTAGACTAGCAGTAAACACCGGGGAGCTGTTTTTT
TRBV7-2	14	TRBJ2-7	.	.	CASSGLSNLREQYF	TGTGCCAGCAGTGGACTCAGCAACCTTAGGGAGCAGTACTTC
TRBV5-6	16	TRBJ2-5	once	TRBD2	CASSLAGLAVQETQYF	TGTGCCAGCAGCTTAGCGGGACTAGCGGTTCAGGAGACCCAGTACTTC
TRBV4-3	14	TRBJ1-5	.	.	CASSRDRSNQPQHF	TGCGCCAGCAGCCGAGACAGAAGCAATCAGCCCCAGCATTTT
TRBV11-2	17	TRBJ2-1	few	TRBD2	CASSTGGLAGGGNEQFF	TGTGCCAGCAGCACCGGAGGACTAGCGGGAGGGGGCAATGAGCAGTTCTTC
TRBV18	14	TRBJ2-1	once	TRBD1	CASSPGTGYNEQFF	TGTGCCAGCTCCCCCGGGACAGGCTACAATGAGCAGTTCTTC
TRBV6-1	14	TRBJ2-3	.	TRBD2	CASSPTSGTDTQYF	TGTGCCAGCAGCCCGACTAGCGGCACAGATACGCAGTATTTT
TRBV27	16	TRBJ2-7	.	TRBD2	CATAGLAGGPSSEQYF	TGTGCCACCGCGGGGCTAGCGGGAGGGCCCTCAAGCGAGCAGTACTTC
TRBV9	13	TRBJ1-3	.	.	CASSRSLGNTIYF	TGTGCCAGCAGCCGTTCTCTCGGAAACACCATATATTTT
TRBV7-9	14	TRBJ1-2	few	TRBD1	CASSLEVRGRGYTF	TGTGCCAGCAGCTTAGAAGTCAGGGGGCGCGGCTACACCTTC
TRBV27	16	TRBJ2-7	.	.	CASSLKVQYSPYEQYF	TGTGCCAGCAGTTTAAAGGTACAGTACTCGCCCTACGAGCAGTACTTC
TRBV28	16	TRBJ2-1	.	.	CASSAGLSLSYNEQFF	TGTGCCAGCAGTGCGGGACTTTCCCTCTCCTACAATGAGCAGTTCTTC
TRBV30	13	TRBJ1-5	.	TRBD1	CAWSGTGLQPQHF	TGTGCCTGGAGTGGGACAGGGCTACAGCCCCAGCATTTT